This T cell receptor beta chain comes out of a study of T cell repertoires in cytomegalovirus infection. This clonotype turned up a few times. The antigen remains unidentified. TCRdb re-derived calls from the reads in MiXCR, one entry per CDR3 protein. The sample yields about 920,000 distinct CDR3 sequences, 25% to 40% seen once. V dropped 3 bases and J dropped 10; count of bases not matched to a gene: 16. The CDR3 sequence is 17 residues long. Germline V lookup: CDR1 MNHNS, CDR2 SASEGT. The input for sequencing was cultured CD8+ T cells from PBMCs, taken from culture after CMV antigen stimulation. V is TRBV6-1 and J is TRBJ1-4; 8 positions match TRBD1. The clonotype comes from a human donor in good health (CMV status not recorded). Some clones in this sample may be carry-over from other donors' samples. CDR3 nucleotide sequence: TGTGCCAGCAGTGATGCGTTACAGGGGGAAGGACATGGAAAACTGTTTTTT. Residues: CASSDALQGEGHGKLFF.